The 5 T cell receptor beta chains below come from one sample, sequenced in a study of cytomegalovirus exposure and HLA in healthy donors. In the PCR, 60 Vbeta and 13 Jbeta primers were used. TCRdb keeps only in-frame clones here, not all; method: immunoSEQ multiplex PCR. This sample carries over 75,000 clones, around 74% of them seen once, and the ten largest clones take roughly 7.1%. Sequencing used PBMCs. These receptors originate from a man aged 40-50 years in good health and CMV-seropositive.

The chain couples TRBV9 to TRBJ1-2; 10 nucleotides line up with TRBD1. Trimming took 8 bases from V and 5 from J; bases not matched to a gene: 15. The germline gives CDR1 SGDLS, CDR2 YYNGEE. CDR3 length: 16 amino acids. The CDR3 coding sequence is TGTGCCAGTACCCTGGGGACAGGGGAACCTATTTATGGCTACACCTTC. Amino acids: CASTLGTGEPIYGYTF.

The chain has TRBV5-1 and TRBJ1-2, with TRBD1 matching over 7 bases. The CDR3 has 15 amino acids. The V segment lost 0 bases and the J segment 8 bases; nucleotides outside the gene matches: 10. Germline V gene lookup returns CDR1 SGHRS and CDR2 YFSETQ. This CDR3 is CASSLAETGIRGYTF. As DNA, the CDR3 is TGCGCCAGCAGCTTGGCCGAGACAGGGATCAGGGGCTACACCTTC.

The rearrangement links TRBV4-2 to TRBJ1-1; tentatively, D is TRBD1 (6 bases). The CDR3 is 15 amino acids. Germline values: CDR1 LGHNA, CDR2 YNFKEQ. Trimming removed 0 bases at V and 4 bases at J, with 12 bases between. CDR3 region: CASSQEGGAFTEAFF. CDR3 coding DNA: TGTGCCAGCAGCCAAGAGGGGGGGGCCTTCACTGAAGCTTTCTTT.

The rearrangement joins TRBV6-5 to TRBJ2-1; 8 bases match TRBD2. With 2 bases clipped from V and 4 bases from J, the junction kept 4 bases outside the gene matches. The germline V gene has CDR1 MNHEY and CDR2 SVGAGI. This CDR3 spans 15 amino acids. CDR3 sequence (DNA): TGTGCCAGCAGTTACCTACTAGCGGAATACAATGAGCAGTTCTTC. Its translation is CASSYLLAEYNEQFF.

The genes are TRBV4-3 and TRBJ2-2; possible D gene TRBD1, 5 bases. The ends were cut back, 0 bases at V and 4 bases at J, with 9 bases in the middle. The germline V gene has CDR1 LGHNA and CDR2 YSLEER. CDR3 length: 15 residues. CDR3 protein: CASSQEYRGTGELFF. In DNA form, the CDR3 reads TGCGCCAGCAGCCAAGAGTATAGGGGCACCGGGGAGCTGTTTTTT.